Following are 2 T cell receptor beta chains from one sample sequenced in a study of low-dose radiotherapy and immunotherapy resistance in tumors (dated 2022 in TCRdb). Per the publication, the time point label means: after trial treatment. Read against the paper, the sample's treatment or condition label means: LDRT plus nivolumab, ipilimumab, low-dose cyclophosphamide and aspirin (RACIN trial). The reads were generated on an Illumina HiSeq 2500. First-strand cDNA was synthesized with Superscript III and a set of TRAV- and TRBV-specific primers, covering both TCRalpha and TCRbeta chains. A roughly 18-cycle PCR with Phusion amplified the TCRs, pairing a constant-region primer with the adapter that was attached to the V primers. The public reads were quality trimmed at Q25 with fastp and then assembled into clones with MiXCR by TCRdb, keeping productive beta chains. Here each entry gathers all rows of one CDR3 protein and keeps the most common genes and DNA. In all, the sample holds roughly 30,000 distinct CDR3 sequences, and around 50% of those were seen once. The top ten clonotypes cover about 5.7% of the sample.

Sequencing used PBMCs, obtained after low-dose radiotherapy plus immunotherapy. The receptors shown here come from a male donor with gallbladder cancer.

This clonotype was picked up many times. The chain links TRBV10-3 to TRBJ2-1; 7 positions match TRBD1. Germline V lookup: CDR1 ENHRY, CDR2 SYGVKD. With V trimmed by 4 bases and J by 2 bases, 14 bases remained unmatched. This CDR3 contains 18 residues. In DNA form, the CDR3 reads TGTGCCATCAGTGGAACAGGGGACGACTTACTACCCTACAATGAGCAGTTCTTC. It codes for CAISGTGDDLLPYNEQFF.

By share, this clonotype counts as medium-sized. This sequence joins TRBV9 and TRBJ2-3, with D possibly being TRBD2 (5 bases). Germline CDR1 SGDLS, CDR2 YYNGEE. V lost 0 bases, J lost 1 base, and 6 bases lay in between. The CDR3 totals 14 residues. The CDR3 sequence is CASSVDSGTDTQYF. The CDR3 DNA sequence: TGTGCCAGCAGCGTAGATAGCGGCACAGATACGCAGTATTTT.